The 30 T cell receptor beta chains below all came from one sample that was sequenced in a study of shared T cell receptors in the human thymus (dated by TCRdb to the early 2020s). Libraries were built with the immunoSEQ multiplex PCR assay. This is the immuneACCESS table as TCRdb keeps it, with only in-frame sequences that have V and J called. A part of the clones is gone; compared with another copy, unresolved V genes explain less than half, and the rest is unexplained. The sample table records about 610,000 clones; roughly 88% of these occur just once. The ten most abundant clones make up roughly 0.0097% of the sample. These sequences were also reported in another study, on human thymus T cells.

Material for sequencing was thymocytes. All receptors derive from a boy less than two years old with a congenital heart defect. Donor details come from another sample of the same person, matched by shared clones.

This chain connects TRBV7-9 to TRBJ1-2, with TRBD1 matching over 7 bases. Germline CDR1 reads SEHNR; CDR2 reads FQNEAQ (reference sequence). J lost 10 bases, V lost 1 base, and 12 bases had no gene match. The CDR3 is 15 residues long. The CDR3 nucleotides are TGTGCCAGCAGCTTAGTAGAGGGGCGAGGGGGCAACTACACCTTC. Amino acid sequence: CASSLVEGRGGNYTF.

The chain has TRBV7-7 and TRBJ2-5; 9 bases align to TRBD2. The V gene's germline CDR1 is SSHAT and CDR2 FNYEAQ (reference sequence). The CDR3 totals 16 residues. Trimming removed 3 bases from V and 5 bases from J; junction bases left unmatched: 10. The CDR3 sequence: CASSFGSGSFGETQYF. The CDR3 nucleotides are TGTGCCAGCAGCTTCGGTAGCGGGAGTTTTGGGGAGACCCAGTACTTC. Drawing the rest from reference TRBV7-7 and TRBJ2-5, the complete variable domain is GAGVSQSPRYKVTKRGQDVTLRCDPISSHATLYWYQQALGQGPEFLTYFNYEAQPDKSGLPSDRFSAERPEGSISTLTIQRTEQRDSAMYRCASSFGSGSFGETQYFGPGTRLLVL.

J is TRBJ1-2 and V is TRBV6-5; the D is unclear. CDR1 is MNHEY and CDR2 is SVGAGI in the germline V gene. V was trimmed by 5 bases and J by 7 bases, leaving 14 bases between them. This CDR3 is built from 13 residues. Written as DNA, the CDR3 is TGTGCCAGCAGTCCACTGACCCCGGGTGGCTACACCTTC. This encodes CASSPLTPGGYTF.

This rearrangement joins TRBV6-1 to TRBJ1-2; 9 nucleotides align to TRBD1. The CDR3 is 15 residues long. After removal of 6 bases from V and 3 bases from J, the junction contained 8 bases not matched to a gene. Germline V lookup: CDR1 MNHNS, CDR2 SASEGT. The CDR3 DNA sequence: TGTGCCAGCAGGCCCGTACAGGGGGCTGACTATGGCTACACCTTC. The encoded protein is CASRPVQGADYGYTF.

The chain links TRBV30 to TRBJ2-5, with 9 bases lining up with TRBD1. With 1 base clipped from V and 5 bases from J, the junction kept 8 bases outside the gene matches. Germline V gene lookup returns CDR1 GTSNPN and CDR2 SVGIG (reference sequence). The CDR3 spans 15 residues. The CDR3 sequence is CAWSEQGAPLETQYF. The CDR3, as DNA: TGTGCCTGGAGTGAACAGGGGGCACCCTTGGAGACCCAGTACTTC.

The chain uses TRBV14 and TRBJ2-1, with 12 bases fitting TRBD2. After removal of 5 bases from V and 0 bases from J, the junction contained 14 bases not matched to a gene. CDR3 size: 20 residues. Germline V gives CDR1 SGHDN, CDR2 FVKESK. This CDR3 is CASSRELLAGGPFSYNEQFF. The CDR3 nucleotides read TGTGCCAGCAGCAGGGAACTGCTAGCGGGAGGGCCATTCTCCTACAATGAGCAGTTCTTC.

The gene calls are TRBV21-1 and TRBJ2-4; no check of the table's D call, TRBD2, against the DNA was made. TRBV21-1 is shown as a pseudogene. This CDR3 contains 17 residues. The CDR3 loop reads CASSKGLSDPGKNIQYF. The CDR3 nucleotides are TGTGCCAGCAGCAAAGGCCTGAGCGATCCGGGCAAAAACATTCAGTACTTC.

This clone was seen a few times. CDR3 amino acids: CASSQDLSLTERETQYF. CDR3 bases: TGCGCCAGCAGCCAAGATCTATCACTAACCGAACGGGAGACCCAGTACTTC. This chain connects TRBV4-3 to TRBJ2-5; D is unclear. In germline, CDR1 is LGHNA, CDR2 YSLEER. The V gene lost 0 bases and the J gene lost 5 bases, with 19 bases spanning the gap. The CDR3 runs 17 residues.

The chain combines TRBV4-2 with TRBJ2-7; TRBD2 agrees at 8 bases. V gave up 1 base and J gave up 3 bases; unmatched junction bases: 5. Germline CDR1 reads LGHNA; CDR2 reads YNFKEQ. The CDR3 runs 15 residues. The DNA of the CDR3 is TGTGCCAGCAGCCAAGGGGGCGGGAGGAGCTACGAGCAGTACTTC. Its translation: CASSQGGGRSYEQYF.

The V call is TRBV5-6, the J call TRBJ1-4; the D is unclear. CDR1 SGHDT and CDR2 YYEEEE come from the germline V gene. V was cut by 10 bases and J by 3 bases, with 16 bases left in between. This CDR3 has 14 amino acids. CDR3 protein: CASTKQVPNEKLFF. The CDR3 DNA sequence: TGTGCCTCCACCAAGCAGGTTCCTAATGAAAAACTGTTTTTT.

The DNA for the CDR3 is TGTGCCTGGAGTGTCGACAGGGGCCTACCCTACGAGCAGTACTTC. Protein: CAWSVDRGLPYEQYF. The chain recombines TRBV30 with TRBJ2-7; TRBD1 matches 8 bases. CDR3 length equals 15 residues. J gave up 2 bases and V 0 bases, and 6 bases lay outside the gene matches. The germline V gene has CDR1 GTSNPN and CDR2 SVGIG (reference sequence).

V and J are TRBV4-2 and TRBJ2-7; tentative D call: TRBD2 (6 bases). Germline V gene sequence: CDR1 LGHNA, CDR2 YNFKEQ. CDR3 length equals 16 residues. V lost 3 bases to trimming and J lost 1 base, with 16 bases between them. The CDR3 coding sequence is TGTGCCAGCAGCCACTCTTTGAGAGCGGGTTCCTACGAGCAGTACTTC. It specifies CASSHSLRAGSYEQYF.

The chain is built from TRBV27 and TRBJ2-1; perhaps TRBD1 as D (5 bases). The CDR3 loop spans 15 amino acids. Germline CDR1 reads MNHEY; CDR2 reads SMNVEV (reference sequence). The V gene lost 5 bases and the J gene lost 4 bases, with 15 bases spanning the gap. The CDR3 sequence is CASSPRDRPYNEQFF. CDR3 sequence (DNA): TGTGCCAGCAGTCCCCGAGACAGACCTTACAATGAGCAGTTCTTC.

This clone was seen once. The chain is built from TRBV29-1 and TRBJ2-3, with a weak D call TRBD2 (5 bases). V lost 4 bases and J 3 bases, leaving 14 bases between the germline ends. Germline CDR1 and CDR2: SQVTM and ANQGSEA. This CDR3 comprises 14 residues. CDR3 coding DNA: TGCAGCGTTGTTGGGGAGCTTCTTACAGATACGCAGTATTTT. Translation gives CSVVGELLTDTQYF.

The genes are TRBV2 and TRBJ2-7; maybe TRBD1 (6 bases). The germline gives CDR1 SNHLY, CDR2 FYNNEI. CDR3 length: 16 residues. Trimming took off 0 bases at V and 5 bases at J, with 17 bases between the two ends. CDR3 nucleotides: TGTGCCAGCAGTGAAGCGCTTAGGGCAGGGGACGACGAGCAGTACTTC. Amino acids: CASSEALRAGDDEQYF.

The chain couples TRBV6-5 to TRBJ1-5, with 9 bases identical to TRBD1. This CDR3 has 15 residues. CDR1 and CDR2 (germline): MNHEY, SVGAGI. J gave up 6 bases and V 5 bases, and 8 bases lay outside the gene matches. The chain's CDR3 is CASSPDRGGGQPQHF. The CDR3 bases are TGTGCCAGCAGTCCAGACAGGGGGGGCGGTCAGCCCCAGCATTTT.

The CDR3 DNA sequence: TGTGCCAGCAGCTCGACAGGGGGCGGTCACGATACGCAGTATTTT. Translated: CASSSTGGGHDTQYF. The V call is TRBV11-1, the J call TRBJ2-3, with 10 bases identical to TRBD1. V trimming: 4 bases; J trimming: 6 bases; junction bases outside the gene matches: 7. The CDR3 covers 15 residues. In germline, CDR1 is SGHAT, CDR2 FQDESV (reference sequence).

J is TRBJ2-3 and V is TRBV30; 9 nucleotides align to TRBD1. CDR1 and CDR2 from the germline V gene are GTSNPN and SVGIG (reference sequence). This CDR3 spans 15 amino acids. The ends lost 7 bases at V and 5 bases at J; junction bases unmatched: 13. DNA for the CDR3: TGTGCCTTCTCTAATACAGGGGGCTCTGGAGATACGCAGTATTTT. Amino acids: CAFSNTGGSGDTQYF.

V is TRBV2 and J is TRBJ2-1; TRBD1 might be the D (6 bases). Germline CDR1 and CDR2: SNHLY and FYNNEI. The ends were cut back, 7 bases at V and 6 bases at J, with 19 bases in the middle. This CDR3 comprises 15 residues. CDR3 in DNA: TGTGCCAGCATGGGGCAGGGGTCCTTAGGCAATGAGCAGTTCTTC. Its protein product is CASMGQGSLGNEQFF.

This rearrangement joins TRBV7-9 to TRBJ2-3, with 10 bases aligning to TRBD2. J lost 5 bases, V lost 2 bases, and 13 bases had no gene match. The CDR3 spans 18 residues. Germline CDR1 reads SEHNR; CDR2 reads FQNEAQ (reference sequence). This CDR3 is CASSLSLSGLASGDTQYF. The CDR3 DNA follows: TGTGCCAGCAGCTTAAGTTTGTCGGGACTAGCGTCCGGAGATACGCAGTATTTT.

J is TRBJ1-2 and V is TRBV11-3, with D possibly TRBD1 on 5 matching bases. Germline V gene data show CDR1 as SGHNT and CDR2 as YENEEA. This CDR3 comprises 15 residues. The V gene lost 1 base and the J gene lost 4 bases, with 13 bases spanning the gap. Written as DNA, the CDR3 is TGTGCCAGCAGCTTAGGAGGGGAGGGTTCCTATGGCTACACCTTC. Protein: CASSLGGEGSYGYTF.

The chain carries TRBV11-3 and TRBJ2-2; 14 nucleotides line up with TRBD2. V was clipped by 0 bases and J by 2 bases; unmatched bases: 5. Germline lookup yields CDR1 SGHNT and CDR2 YENEEA. The CDR3 runs to 19 residues. The CDR3 sequence: CASSLEGTSGSSNTGELFF. The CDR3 bases are TGTGCCAGCAGCTTAGAGGGGACTAGCGGGAGTAGTAACACCGGGGAGCTGTTTTTT.

CDR3 DNA sequence: TGTGCCTGGAGTGTAGGACTAGCGGGAGGTAATGAGCAGTTCTTC. Translation: CAWSVGLAGGNEQFF. The V gene is TRBV30, the J gene TRBJ2-1; 14 bases fit TRBD2. The CDR3 covers 15 residues. Trimming took 0 bases from V and 7 from J; bases not matched to a gene: 2. Germline assignment: CDR1 GTSNPN and CDR2 SVGIG (reference sequence).

This chain connects TRBV6-1 to TRBJ2-5; 7 bases agree with TRBD2. This CDR3 region has 15 residues. After removal of 6 bases from V and 0 bases from J, the junction contained 7 bases not matched to a gene. Germline V gives CDR1 MNHNS, CDR2 SASEGT. Here the CDR3 DNA reads TGTGCCAGCAGCCCGCTAGCGGAGAACCAAGAGACCCAGTACTTC. This translates into CASSPLAENQETQYF.

CDR3 residues: CASSHDHMTGTGDGYTF. CDR3 DNA sequence: TGCGCCAGCAGCCACGATCATATGACCGGGACAGGGGATGGCTACACCTTC. This chain uses TRBV4-1 with TRBJ1-2; TRBD1 matches 10 bases. Trimming took 3 bases from V and 6 from J; bases not matched to a gene: 13. Germline loops: CDR1 MGHRA, CDR2 YSYEKL. The CDR3 has 17 amino acids.

This clone was recorded only once. The chain is built from TRBV4-1 and TRBJ2-1, with 12 bases identical to TRBD2. The CDR3 covers 16 residues. V gave up 5 bases and J gave up 6 bases; unmatched junction bases: 8. Germline V gene sequence: CDR1 MGHRA, CDR2 YSYEKL. This chain's CDR3 is CASSFRLAGVSNEQFF. The CDR3 bases are TGCGCCAGCAGCTTCCGACTAGCGGGAGTGTCCAATGAGCAGTTCTTC.

The chain uses TRBV5-6 and TRBJ1-1; TRBD1 might be the D (5 bases). V gave up 0 bases and J gave up 0 bases, with 21 bases separating them. The CDR3 is made up of 19 amino acids. In germline, CDR1 is SGHDT, CDR2 YYEEEE. DNA of the CDR3: TGTGCCAGCAGCTTGGGAGATATTCGGGGGAGGGGATTGAACACTGAAGCTTTCTTT. Amino acid sequence: CASSLGDIRGRGLNTEAFF. The whole variable domain, remainder taken from reference TRBV5-6 and TRBJ1-1, is DAGVTQSPTHLIKTRGQQVTLRCSPKSGHDTVSWYQQALGQGPQFIFQYYEEEERQRGNFPDRFSGHQFPNYSSELNVNALLLGDSALYLCASSLGDIRGRGLNTEAFFGQGTRLTVV.

This chain uses TRBV2 with TRBJ1-1, with 9 bases aligning to TRBD1. Per germline, CDR1 SNHLY and CDR2 FYNNEI. V trimming: 5 bases; J trimming: 1 base; junction bases outside the gene matches: 11. The CDR3 extends over 17 amino acids. The chain's CDR3 is CASSPKRRTGENTEAFF. For the CDR3, the DNA is TGTGCCAGCAGTCCGAAGCGCCGGACAGGGGAGAACACTGAAGCTTTCTTT.

J is TRBJ2-2 and V is TRBV7-6; D unclear. The V and J ends lost 5 bases and 5 bases respectively, with 6 bases between them. The length of the CDR3 is 12 residues. Germline V CDR1 and CDR2: SGHVS, FNYEAQ. The CDR3 loop reads CASSPLTGELFF. The CDR3 DNA sequence: TGTGCCAGCAGCCCCTTGACCGGGGAGCTGTTTTTT.

This clone was observed a single time. J is TRBJ2-3 and V is TRBV9, with 8 bases identical to TRBD2. With 0 bases clipped from V and 4 bases from J, the junction kept 4 bases outside the gene matches. There are 15 residues in the CDR3. Germline assignment: CDR1 SGDLS and CDR2 YYNGEE. The CDR3 DNA follows: TGTGCCAGCAGCGTAGGGAGCGGGAGAGCAGATACGCAGTATTTT. Amino acid sequence: CASSVGSGRADTQYF.